The present TCR beta chain was sequenced within a study of patients and donors after allogeneic stem cell transplantation (dated by TCRdb to about 2020). As regards this clonotype: The antigen it recognizes is unknown. Nothing much larger sits one base from this clone, and base qualities are not available.

Library generation was performed with RT-PCR. For sequencing, a NextSeq 550 was employed. The public reads were reprocessed in TCRdb via fastp at Q25 and MiXCR, keeping in-frame beta chains. CDR3 protein sequences are deduplicated, and each keeps its most common genes and DNA. Across this sample there are 920,000 or so distinct CDR3 sequences, with about a sixth seen only once. Of the sample, around 5.5% is held by the ten largest clones. Sequencing was carried out using blood, either unsorted or a sorted T cell fraction (not recorded which). The TCR originated in a human donor who was either an allogeneic HSCT recipient or a stem cell or donor lymphocyte infusion donor (not recorded which). It is not recorded whose cells these are; they may come from a transplant donor.

At the DNA level, the sequence is TGTGCCAGCAGCCCTACAAAAGGGTTCTACGAGCAGTACTTC. This encodes CASSPTKGFYEQYF. The chain is encoded by TRBV11-2 joined to TRBJ2-7, with the D gene not clear enough to name. Trimming at the junction amounts to 5 bases on V and 3 bases on J, and the germline ends lie 14 bases apart. CDR1 and CDR2 are read off the germline V gene as SGHAT and FQNNGV. The CDR3 starts with the cysteine, ends with the phenylalanine, and has 14 residues. Only the CDR3 part of the read is kept: 42 bases, read in frame from the first base.